This T cell receptor beta chain derives from a study of cytomegalovirus exposure and HLA in healthy donors. In its sample, this clone was seen a few times. What it binds is unknown. The PCR ran on 60 Vbeta and 13 Jbeta primers. Data came from immunoSEQ multiplex PCR; TCRdb stores just in-frame clones and leaves some out. This table holds 110,000 to 150,000 clones, approximately 71% found once. Study results and limitations: Because they were indistinguishable, some V segments, including TRBV6-2 and TRBV6-3, were excluded. About 90% or about 30% of the time was how often most TCR beta V segments were productive, according to an earlier analysis. The study assumed roughly uniform donor sequencing depth for presence/absence analyses.

The V and J ends lost 1 base and 3 bases respectively, with 16 bases between them. Germline CDR1 reads SGHNT; CDR2 reads YYREEE (reference sequence). This CDR3 has 16 residues. This chain connects TRBV5-4 to TRBJ1-2; a possible D gene is TRBD1 (5 bases). What was sequenced was PBMCs. The TCR was taken from a man aged 35-49 years in good health and CMV-seronegative. CDR3: CASSLSTSRGDYGYTF. CDR3 DNA: TGTGCCAGCAGCTTGAGTACGTCGCGGGGGGACTATGGCTACACCTTC.